This is a list of T cell receptor beta chains from one sample in a study of blood T cells in healthy people across ages. TCRdb reanalysed the 5' RACE reads using MiXCR and keeps one entry per CDR3 protein. The sample consists of about 2 million distinct CDR3 sequences, approximately 50% of them appearing once. The sequencing input was blood. Receptors originate from a woman in her thirties or forties in good health. The CDR3 runs from the conserved cysteine through the conserved F or W. D genes are given only for firm matches. The size of a clone is reported for some rows only, either as once, few or many, or as a class for expanded clones.

>NA|NA|TRBV25-1|TRBJ2-5
CASSERGASKETQYF
TGTGCCAGCAGTGAAAGAGGAGCTAGCAAAGAGACCCAGTACTTC
>NA|NA|TRBV19|TRBJ2-6
CASSIARPGANVLTF
TGTGCCAGTAGTATAGCTAGACCCGGGGCCAACGTCCTGACTTTC
>TRBD1|NA|TRBV29-1|TRBJ2-7
CSVEGTGNEQYF
TGCAGCGTTGAGGGGACAGGGAACGAGCAGTACTTC
>TRBD1|few|TRBV15|TRBJ2-5
CATSRDSVIRQGVSETQYF
TGTGCCACCAGCAGAGATTCTGTGATTCGACAGGGGGTTTCGGAGACCCAGTACTTC
>TRBD2|NA|TRBV5-1|TRBJ2-1
CASSLSTSEGNEQFF
TGCGCCAGCAGCTTGAGTACTAGCGAGGGAAATGAGCAGTTCTTC
>NA|NA|TRBV13|TRBJ2-1
CASSLVSGRDEQFF
TGTGCCAGCAGCTTAGTCTCAGGGCGCGATGAGCAGTTCTTC
>NA|NA|TRBV6-2/TRBV6-3|TRBJ2-7
CASSQMRTVYEQYF
TGTGCCAGCAGTCAAATGAGGACGGTCTACGAGCAGTACTTC
>TRBD1|NA|TRBV6-2/TRBV6-3|TRBJ2-1
CASRSTGGVNEQFF
TGTGCCAGCAGGTCGACAGGGGGGGTCAATGAGCAGTTCTTC
>NA|NA|TRBV29-1|TRBJ2-1
CSVEGGGVSYNEQFF
TGCAGCGTTGAAGGTGGAGGGGTATCCTACAATGAGCAGTTCTTC
>TRBD1|NA|TRBV24-1|TRBJ2-5
CATSDTDREMGETQYF
TGTGCCACCAGTGACACGGACAGGGAAATGGGAGAGACCCAGTACTTC
>TRBD2|NA|TRBV5-1|TRBJ2-1
CASSSLAGGANEQFF
TGCGCCAGCAGCTCGCTAGCGGGGGGGGCAAATGAGCAGTTCTTC
>TRBD1|NA|TRBV7-2|TRBJ1-2
CASSLPNGQGLGYTF
TGTGCCAGCAGCTTGCCCAACGGACAGGGATTAGGCTACACCTTC
>NA|few|TRBV6-1|TRBJ2-4
CASLAQGGIQYF
TGTGCCAGCCTAGCCCAGGGCGGCATTCAGTACTTC
>NA|NA|TRBV12-3/TRBV12-4|TRBJ1-2
CASSLSSWGDGEYGYTF
TGTGCCAGCAGTTTATCATCTTGGGGAGACGGAGAATATGGCTACACCTTC
>NA|NA|TRBV4-2|TRBJ2-1
CASCQDESNEQFF
TGTGCCAGCTGCCAAGATGAGTCCAATGAGCAGTTCTTC
>TRBD2|NA|TRBV4-1|TRBJ2-5
CASSQDGASGGILAEQYF
TGCGCCAGCAGCCAAGATGGGGCTAGCGGGGGGATACTGGCTGAGCAGTACTTC
>NA|few|TRBV5-1|TRBJ1-2
CASSFSEAANYGYTF
TGCGCCAGCAGCTTTTCGGAGGCAGCTAACTATGGCTACACCTTC
>NA|NA|TRBV2|TRBJ2-1
CANQGGSYNEQFF
TGTGCCAACCAGGGGGGGTCCTACAATGAGCAGTTCTTC
>NA|few|TRBV27|TRBJ2-7
CASSLSSSLLSYEQYF
TGTGCCAGCAGTTTATCGTCCAGCCTCCTATCCTACGAGCAGTACTTC
>TRBD1|NA|TRBV3-1|TRBJ2-1
CASSFRDRGRSEQFF
TGTGCCAGCAGCTTCCGGGACAGGGGGCGCTCTGAGCAGTTCTTC
>TRBD1|NA|TRBV29-1|TRBJ2-3
CSGEGAPILGTQYF
TGCAGCGGCGAGGGGGCCCCGATCCTTGGTACGCAGTATTTT
>NA|NA|TRBV9|TRBJ2-7
CASSVVGGAGCEQYF
TGTGCCAGCAGCGTAGTAGGTGGGGCAGGGTGCGAGCAGTACTTC
>TRBD1|NA|TRBV6-2/TRBV6-3|TRBJ1-5
CASKVDRGEGINQPQHF
TGTGCCAGCAAGGTAGACAGGGGCGAAGGAATCAATCAGCCCCAGCATTTT
>TRBD1|many|TRBV4-3|TRBJ2-7
CASSQDRDRSYEQYF
TGTGCCAGCAGCCAAGATAGGGACAGATCCTACGAGCAGTACTTC
>NA|NA|TRBV6-6|TRBJ2-5
CASSQPARETQYF
TGTGCCAGCTCTCAGCCAGCCAGGGAGACCCAGTACTTC
>NA|NA|TRBV6-5|TRBJ1-2
CASSIRPGGSYGYTF
TGTGCCAGCAGCATACGGCCCGGAGGCAGCTATGGCTACACCTTC
>NA|NA|TRBV9|TRBJ2-1
CASSVVGQDNEQFF
TGTGCCAGCAGCGTAGTTGGCCAAGACAATGAGCAGTTCTTC
>TRBD1|NA|TRBV20-1|TRBJ2-7
CSASHVPLGQGYEQYF
TGCAGTGCTAGCCATGTCCCATTAGGACAGGGCTACGAGCAGTACTTC
>NA|NA|TRBV6-5|TRBJ2-3
CASTRQGGTDTQYF
TGTGCCAGCACCAGACAGGGAGGAACAGATACGCAGTATTTT
>TRBD1|NA|TRBV7-2|TRBJ2-4
CASSFSAGGGRNIQYF
TGTGCCAGCAGCTTTTCCGCAGGGGGCGGAAGGAACATTCAGTACTTC
>NA|NA|TRBV7-9|TRBJ2-7
CASSSVGASNEQYF
TGTGCCAGCAGCTCCGTGGGGGCGAGCAATGAGCAGTACTTC
>TRBD1|NA|TRBV2|TRBJ2-1
CASSPGQGGQFF
TGTGCCAGCAGCCCCGGACAGGGCGGGCAGTTCTTC
>TRBD1|few|TRBV25-1|TRBJ2-1
CASSSQGSFYNEQFF
TGTGCCAGCAGCTCACAGGGGTCGTTCTACAATGAGCAGTTCTTC
>TRBD2|NA|TRBV7-2|TRBJ2-3
CASSDPKLARSTDTQYF
TGTGCCAGCAGCGACCCCAAACTAGCGAGGAGCACAGATACGCAGTATTTT
>NA|NA|TRBV5-6|TRBJ1-4
CASSLPQDEKLFF
TGTGCCAGCAGCTTGCCACAGGATGAAAAACTGTTTTTT
>TRBD2|NA|TRBV2|TRBJ2-1
CASTPGAGGHNEQFF
TGTGCCAGCACCCCAGGGGCGGGGGGACACAATGAGCAGTTCTTC
>NA|NA|TRBV27|TRBJ1-2
CASSGRAPSNGYTF
TGTGCCAGCAGTGGTAGGGCGCCAAGTAATGGCTACACCTTC
>TRBD1|NA|TRBV12-3/TRBV12-4|TRBJ1-2
CASSLAGGIDGYTF
TGTGCCAGCAGTTTAGCAGGGGGCATAGATGGCTACACCTTC
>TRBD2|NA|TRBV7-8|TRBJ2-7
CASSLAGLAGIYEQYF
TGTGCCAGCAGCTTGGCTGGACTAGCAGGCATCTACGAGCAGTACTTC
>TRBD2|NA|TRBV19|TRBJ2-7
CASSNLAGYEQYF
TGTGCCAGTAGTAACCTAGCGGGTTACGAGCAGTACTTC
>TRBD1|NA|TRBV28|TRBJ2-1
CATQGVWPNNEQFF
TGTGCCACACAGGGGGTCTGGCCCAACAATGAGCAGTTCTTC
>NA|NA|TRBV28|TRBJ2-5
CASSLGGVMKTQYF
TGTGCCAGCAGTTTAGGTGGGGTCATGAAGACCCAGTACTTC
>NA|NA|TRBV4-3|TRBJ1-1
CASSQAPWGGRNTEAFF
TGCGCCAGCAGCCAAGCCCCGTGGGGGGGGAGGAACACTGAAGCTTTTTTT
>NA|NA|TRBV6-5|TRBJ2-3
CASSYSILGSADTQYF
TGTGCCAGCAGTTACTCGATCTTAGGGAGCGCAGATACGCAGTATTTT
>NA|NA|TRBV2|TRBJ2-5
CASSEGGGTQYF
TGTGCCAGCAGTGAGGGAGGAGGGACCCAGTACTTC
>TRBD2|few|TRBV6-2/TRBV6-3|TRBJ2-3
CASSGTSGGASTDTQYF
TGTGCCAGCAGTGGGACTAGCGGGGGTGCTAGCACAGATACGCAGTATTTT
>NA|NA|TRBV20-1|TRBJ2-1
CSATGGRYKSYNEQFF
TGCAGTGCTACCGGCGGCAGGTATAAAAGTTACAATGAGCAGTTCTTC
>NA|once|TRBV6-1|TRBJ1-2
CASSAENRKNYGYTF
TGTGCCAGCAGTGCGGAAAACAGGAAAAACTATGGCTACACCTTC
>TRBD1|few|TRBV29-1|TRBJ2-1
CSVDTKQGSVTNEQFF
TGCAGCGTTGACACCAAACAGGGGTCGGTGACCAATGAGCAGTTCTTC
>NA|NA|TRBV9|TRBJ2-1
CASSARETRWATYNEQFF
TGTGCCAGCAGCGCCCGGGAGACCCGTTGGGCTACCTACAATGAGCAGTTCTTC
>TRBD1|NA|TRBV6-1|TRBJ2-5
CASDRAKTQYF
TGTGCCAGCGACAGGGCGAAGACCCAGTACTTC
>TRBD1|NA|TRBV20-1|TRBJ1-5
CSARGGGQPQHF
TGCAGTGCTCGAGGGGGCGGGCAGCCCCAGCATTTT
>NA|NA|TRBV28|TRBJ2-7
CASSFLNREGYEQYF
TGTGCCAGCAGTTTTTTGAACAGGGAAGGTTACGAGCAGTACTTC